These 16 T cell receptor beta chains share one sample of origin, sequenced in a study of CD8 T cells in Susac syndrome. Random hexamers served to reverse transcribe roughly 0.45 to 1 ug RNA. TCRdb reprocessed the immunoSEQ multiplex PCR reads via MiXCR and lists one record per CDR3 protein. This table holds almost 450,000 distinct CDR3 sequences, approximately 89% found once. Sequencing was performed on CD8+ T cells from PBMCs. The receptors shown here come from a human donor with multiple sclerosis.

The rearrangement joins TRBV4-1 to TRBJ2-3; TRBD2 aligns across 12 bases. Losses at the gene ends were 0 bases for V and 5 bases for J; bases not matched to a gene: 6. CDR1 and CDR2 (germline): MGHRA, YSYEKL. The CDR3 length is 17 residues. The chain's CDR3 is CASSQDYLAGGKDTQYF. The CDR3 DNA is TGCGCCAGCAGCCAAGATTACCTAGCGGGGGGGAAAGATACGCAGTATTTT.

The chain carries TRBV19 and TRBJ2-1, with D tentatively TRBD1 (5 bases). The CDR3 runs to 10 residues. CDR1 LNHDA and CDR2 SQIVND come from the germline V gene (reference sequence). V was trimmed by 8 bases and J by 6 bases, leaving 5 bases between them. CDR3 bases: TGTGCCAGTCAGGGCAATGAGCAGTTCTTC. It encodes CASQGNEQFF.

The chain links TRBV6-1 to TRBJ2-7, with D hard to call. The V end lost 1 base, the J end lost 0 bases, and 10 bases lay between the germline ends. The CDR3 consists of 15 residues. In germline, CDR1 is MNHNS, CDR2 SASEGT. In DNA, the CDR3 is TGTGCCAGCAGTGAAGGGCTGGAGAGCTCCTACGAGCAGTACTTC. It is translated as CASSEGLESSYEQYF.

This clonotype was detected only once. The rearrangement uses TRBV29-1 and TRBJ1-3; no reliable D call. The germline V and J ends were trimmed by 4 bases and 8 bases, with 12 bases remaining between them. Germline V gene sequence: CDR1 SQVTM, CDR2 ANQGSEA. This CDR3 contains 12 residues. CDR3: CSVGEGGDTIYF. As DNA, the CDR3 is TGCAGCGTTGGAGAGGGCGGGGACACCATATATTTT.

The chain's CDR3 is CASSLDGFESSYEQYF. CDR3 in DNA: TGTGCCAGCAGCTTAGATGGTTTTGAGAGTTCCTACGAGCAGTACTTC. The chain employs TRBV11-2 and TRBJ2-7; D is unclear. Trimming removed 0 bases from V and 1 base from J, with 13 bases in between. Germline CDR1 and CDR2: SGHAT and FQNNGV. This CDR3 is built from 16 residues.

V usage is TRBV15 and J usage is TRBJ2-1, with D possibly TRBD2 on 5 matching bases. The germline V gene has CDR1 LNHNV and CDR2 YYDKDF (reference sequence). This CDR3 comprises 15 residues. Trimming cost V 2 bases and J 5 bases, with 13 bases left between them. For the CDR3, the DNA is TGTGCCACCAGCAGACCATCGGACTTAGACAATGAGCAGTTCTTC. This codes for CATSRPSDLDNEQFF.

The CDR3 sequence is CAWTLSGFDNEQFF. CDR3 in DNA: TGTGCCTGGACTCTTAGCGGATTCGACAATGAGCAGTTCTTC. The chain uses TRBV30 and TRBJ2-1, with D possibly matching TRBD2 (6 bases). V lost 4 bases to trimming and J lost 5 bases, with 15 bases between them. Looked up from germline, CDR1 is GTSNPN and CDR2 is SVGIG (reference sequence). This CDR3 has 14 amino acids.

This clonotype occurred a few times. CDR3 region: CASSPGQFVMYEQYF. The CDR3 nucleotides are TGTGCCAGCAGTCCAGGACAGTTCGTGATGTACGAGCAGTACTTC. The chain is built from TRBV27 and TRBJ2-7, with a tentative D call TRBD1 (6 bases). V shed 5 bases and J shed 4 bases, with 18 bases lying between them. This CDR3 region has 15 residues. Germline V lookup: CDR1 MNHEY, CDR2 SMNVEV (reference sequence).

V usage is TRBV6-1 and J usage is TRBJ1-1; TRBD1 is a possible D gene (6 bases). Trimming took 2 bases from V and 6 from J, leaving 13 bases between them. The CDR3 is 14 amino acids. Germline V gene sequence: CDR1 MNHNS, CDR2 SASEGT. CDR3 nucleotide sequence: TGTGCCAGCAGTGAACAGGGGAGGGTCGCTGAAGCTTTCTTT. This sequence encodes CASSEQGRVAEAFF.

The chain employs TRBV5-1 and TRBJ1-1, with D perhaps TRBD1 (6 bases). Trimming removed 4 bases at V and 4 bases at J, with 17 bases between. The V gene's germline CDR1 is SGHRS and CDR2 YFSETQ. This CDR3 spans 15 amino acids. The CDR3 sequence is CASSAGLGGATEAFF. Here the CDR3 DNA reads TGCGCCAGCAGCGCAGGCCTCGGGGGGGCCACTGAAGCTTTCTTT.

V usage is TRBV6-5 and J usage is TRBJ1-6; tentative D call: TRBD1 (6 bases). The CDR3 consists of 16 residues. The germline CDR1 and CDR2 sequences are MNHEY and SVGAGI. Trimming cost V 2 bases and J 3 bases, with 11 bases left between them. This CDR3 is CASSYAGQLYNSPLHF. CDR3 nucleotide sequence: TGTGCCAGCAGTTACGCCGGACAGCTCTATAATTCACCCCTCCACTTT.

V usage is TRBV28 and J usage is TRBJ2-1, with 7 bases lining up with TRBD2. J lost 8 bases, V lost 5 bases, and 18 bases had no gene match. The CDR3 contains 17 residues. Germline CDR1 reads MDHEN; CDR2 reads SYDVKM. CDR3 sequence: CASSPPLGAGEVHEQFF. The CDR3 DNA follows: TGTGCCAGCAGTCCCCCCTTGGGCGCGGGAGAGGTCCATGAGCAGTTCTTC.

The rearrangement links TRBV3-1 to TRBJ2-7, with 8 nucleotides matching TRBD2. CDR1 is LGHDT, CDR2 YNNKEL, per germline (reference sequence). The CDR3 loop spans 16 amino acids. Unmatched junction bases numbered 12, after V lost 4 bases and J lost 4 bases. CDR3 sequence (DNA): TGTGCCAGCAGCCCCTATGTGAGCGGGGGCTTTTACGAGCAGTACTTC. It codes for CASSPYVSGGFYEQYF.

This clonotype was picked up one time. The chain couples TRBV7-8 to TRBJ2-7; weak D call: TRBD1 (6 bases). The V and J ends lost 5 bases and 6 bases respectively, with 14 bases between them. The CDR3 length is 13 residues. Germline loops: CDR1 SGHVS, CDR2 FQNEAQ. The CDR3 reads CASSPPGVGEQYF. The CDR3 DNA is TGTGCCAGCAGCCCCCCAGGGGTAGGCGAGCAGTACTTC.

This clonotype was observed a single time. The chain recombines TRBV2 with TRBJ2-1; 11 bases are shared with TRBD1. Germline lookup yields CDR1 SNHLY and CDR2 FYNNEI. The CDR3 is made up of 13 amino acids. V trimming: 11 bases; J trimming: 9 bases; junction bases outside the gene matches: 9. As DNA, the CDR3 is TGTGCCCGCCGGGACAGGGGGTTTAGTGAGCAGTTCTTC. Translated, it gives CARRDRGFSEQFF.

The chain couples TRBV19 to TRBJ1-1, with a possible D match to TRBD1 (5 bases). CDR1 and CDR2 (germline): LNHDA, SQIVND (reference sequence). The CDR3 spans 14 residues. Deletions cut 7 bases from V and 1 base from J, with 13 bases between. CDR3 in amino acids: CASNFGTENTEAFF. As DNA, the CDR3 is TGTGCCAGTAACTTCGGGACGGAGAACACTGAAGCTTTCTTT.